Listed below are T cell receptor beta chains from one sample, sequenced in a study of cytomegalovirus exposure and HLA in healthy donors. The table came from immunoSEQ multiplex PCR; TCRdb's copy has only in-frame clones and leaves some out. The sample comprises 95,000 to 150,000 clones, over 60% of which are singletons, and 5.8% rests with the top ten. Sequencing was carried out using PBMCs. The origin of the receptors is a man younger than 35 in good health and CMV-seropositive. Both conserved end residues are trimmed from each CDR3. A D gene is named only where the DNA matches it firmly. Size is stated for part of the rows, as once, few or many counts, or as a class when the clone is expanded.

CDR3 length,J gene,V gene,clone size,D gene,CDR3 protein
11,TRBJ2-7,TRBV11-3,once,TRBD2,ASSLGLAGPPS
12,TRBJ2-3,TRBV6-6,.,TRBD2,ASRTSGSTDTQY
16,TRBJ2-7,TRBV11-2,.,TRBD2,ASSLAKGGRGPSYEQY
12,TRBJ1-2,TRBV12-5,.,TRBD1,ASGLAGTGSGYT
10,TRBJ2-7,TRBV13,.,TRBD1,ASSPPGGEQY
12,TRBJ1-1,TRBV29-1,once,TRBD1,SVGGTGVPTEAF
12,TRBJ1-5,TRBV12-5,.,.,ASGLTGANQPQH
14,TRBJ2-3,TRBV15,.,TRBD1,ATSRVRTGKADTQY
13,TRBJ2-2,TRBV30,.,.,AWKTPDIVAGELF
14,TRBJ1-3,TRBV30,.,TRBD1,AWSATGGSSGNTIY
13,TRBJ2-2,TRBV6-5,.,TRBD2,ASSYGTSGTGELF
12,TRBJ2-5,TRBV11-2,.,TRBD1,ASSDRGPQETQY
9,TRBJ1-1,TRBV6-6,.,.,ATVVNTEAF
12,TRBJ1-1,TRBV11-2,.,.,ASSLMQGDPEAF
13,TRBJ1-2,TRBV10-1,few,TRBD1,ASSVVQGAGYGYT
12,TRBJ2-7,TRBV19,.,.,ASSREGSFYEQY